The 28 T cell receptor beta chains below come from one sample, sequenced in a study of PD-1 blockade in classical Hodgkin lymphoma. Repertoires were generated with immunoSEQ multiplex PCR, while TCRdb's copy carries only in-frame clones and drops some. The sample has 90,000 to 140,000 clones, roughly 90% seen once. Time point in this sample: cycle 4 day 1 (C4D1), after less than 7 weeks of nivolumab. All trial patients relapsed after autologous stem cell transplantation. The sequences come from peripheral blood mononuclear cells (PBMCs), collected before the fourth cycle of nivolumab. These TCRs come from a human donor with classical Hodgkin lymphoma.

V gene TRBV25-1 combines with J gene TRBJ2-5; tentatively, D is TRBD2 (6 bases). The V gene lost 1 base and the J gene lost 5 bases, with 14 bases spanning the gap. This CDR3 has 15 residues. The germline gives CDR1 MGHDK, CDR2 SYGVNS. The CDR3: CASSEWGTGRETQYF. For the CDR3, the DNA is TGTGCCAGCAGTGAATGGGGGACGGGGAGGGAGACCCAGTACTTC.

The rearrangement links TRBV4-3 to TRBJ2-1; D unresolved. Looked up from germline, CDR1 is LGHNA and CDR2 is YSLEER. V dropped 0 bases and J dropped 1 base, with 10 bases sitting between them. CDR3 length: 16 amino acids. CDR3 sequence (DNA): TGCGCCAGCAGCCAAGATTTGGCTGATTCCTACAATGAGCAGTTCTTC. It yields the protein CASSQDLADSYNEQFF.

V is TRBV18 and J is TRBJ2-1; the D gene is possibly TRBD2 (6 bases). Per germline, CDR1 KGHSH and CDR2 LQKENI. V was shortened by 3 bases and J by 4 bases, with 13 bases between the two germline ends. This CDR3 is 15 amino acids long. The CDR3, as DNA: TGTGCCAGCTCACCGCGGGGCCAGGAGTACAATGAGCAGTTCTTC. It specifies CASSPRGQEYNEQFF.

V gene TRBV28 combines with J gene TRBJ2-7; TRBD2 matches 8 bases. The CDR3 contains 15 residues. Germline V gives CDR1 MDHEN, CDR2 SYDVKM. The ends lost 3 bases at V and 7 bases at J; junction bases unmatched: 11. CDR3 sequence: CASSFVPGGPGEQYF. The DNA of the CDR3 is TGTGCCAGCAGTTTCGTGCCGGGAGGGCCGGGAGAGCAGTACTTC.

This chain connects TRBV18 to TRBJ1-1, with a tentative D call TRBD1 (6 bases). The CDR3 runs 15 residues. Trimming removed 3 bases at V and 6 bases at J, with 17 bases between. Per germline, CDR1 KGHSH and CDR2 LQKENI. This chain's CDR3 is CASSPSNHPGAEAFF. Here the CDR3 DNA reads TGTGCCAGCTCACCGAGCAACCATCCAGGGGCTGAAGCTTTCTTT.

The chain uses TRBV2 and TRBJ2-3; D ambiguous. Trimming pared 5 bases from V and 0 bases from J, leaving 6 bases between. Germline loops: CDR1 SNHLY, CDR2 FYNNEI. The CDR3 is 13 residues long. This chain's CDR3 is CASSFSSTDTQYF. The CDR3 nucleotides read TGTGCCAGCAGTTTCTCGAGCACAGATACGCAGTATTTT.

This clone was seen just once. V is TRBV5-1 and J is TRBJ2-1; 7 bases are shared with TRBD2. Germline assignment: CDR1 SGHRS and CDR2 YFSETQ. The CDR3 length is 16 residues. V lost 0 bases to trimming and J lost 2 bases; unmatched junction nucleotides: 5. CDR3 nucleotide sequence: TGCGCCAGCAGCTTGGTTGCTAGCGGTACCTACAATGAGCAGTTCTTC. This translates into CASSLVASGTYNEQFF.

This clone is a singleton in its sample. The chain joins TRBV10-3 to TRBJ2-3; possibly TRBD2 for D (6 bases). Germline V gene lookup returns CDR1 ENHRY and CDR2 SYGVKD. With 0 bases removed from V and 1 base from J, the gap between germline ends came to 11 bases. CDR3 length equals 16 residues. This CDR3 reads CAISESKLAGTDTQYF. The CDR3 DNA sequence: TGTGCCATCAGTGAGTCGAAATTAGCGGGCACAGATACGCAGTATTTT.

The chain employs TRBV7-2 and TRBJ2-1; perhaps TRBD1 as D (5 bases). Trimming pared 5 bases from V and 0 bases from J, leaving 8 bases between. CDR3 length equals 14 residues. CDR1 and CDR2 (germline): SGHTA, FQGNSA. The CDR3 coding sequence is TGTGCCAGCAGCCCCCAGGGCTCCTACAATGAGCAGTTCTTC. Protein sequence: CASSPQGSYNEQFF.

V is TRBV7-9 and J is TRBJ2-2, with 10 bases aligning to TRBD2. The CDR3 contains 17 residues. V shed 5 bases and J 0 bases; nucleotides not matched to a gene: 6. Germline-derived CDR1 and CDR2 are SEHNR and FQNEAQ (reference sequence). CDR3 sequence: CASSPLLAGANTGELFF. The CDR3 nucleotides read TGTGCCAGCAGCCCCCTTCTAGCGGGAGCGAACACCGGGGAGCTGTTTTTT. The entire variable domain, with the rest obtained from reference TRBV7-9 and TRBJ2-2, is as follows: DTGVSQNPRHKITKRGQNVTFRCDPISEHNRLYWYRQTLGQGPEFLTYFQNEAQLEKSRLLSDRFSAERPKGSFSTLEIQRTEQGDSAMYLCASSPLLAGANTGELFFGEGSRLTVL.

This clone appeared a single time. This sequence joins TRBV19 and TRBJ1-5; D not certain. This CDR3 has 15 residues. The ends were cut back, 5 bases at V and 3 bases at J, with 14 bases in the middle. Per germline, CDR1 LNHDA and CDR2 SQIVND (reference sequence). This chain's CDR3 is CASSSPGRNNQPQHF. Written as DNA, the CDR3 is TGTGCCAGTAGTTCCCCCGGACGCAACAATCAGCCCCAGCATTTT.

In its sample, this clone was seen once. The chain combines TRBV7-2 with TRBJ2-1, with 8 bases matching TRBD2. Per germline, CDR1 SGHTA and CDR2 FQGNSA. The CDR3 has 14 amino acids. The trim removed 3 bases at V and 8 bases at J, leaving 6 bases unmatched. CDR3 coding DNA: TGTGCCAGCAGCTTGCGGGAGGACCGCGATGAGCAGTTCTTC. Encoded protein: CASSLREDRDEQFF.

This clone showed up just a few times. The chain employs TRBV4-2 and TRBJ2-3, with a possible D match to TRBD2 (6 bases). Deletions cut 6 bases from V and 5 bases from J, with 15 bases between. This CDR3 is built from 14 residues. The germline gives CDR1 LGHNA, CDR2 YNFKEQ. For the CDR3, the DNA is TGTGCCAGCAGGGCTATGGGACTTCGAGATACGCAGTATTTT. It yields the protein CASRAMGLRDTQYF.

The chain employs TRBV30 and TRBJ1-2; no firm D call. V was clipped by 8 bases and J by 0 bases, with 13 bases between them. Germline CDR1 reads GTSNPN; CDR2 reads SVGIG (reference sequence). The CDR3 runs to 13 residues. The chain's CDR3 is CAGRVTSNYGYTF. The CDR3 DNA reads TGTGCCGGACGAGTCACCTCTAACTATGGCTACACCTTC. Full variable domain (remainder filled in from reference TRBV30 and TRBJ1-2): SQTIHQWPATLVQPVGSPLSLECTVEGTSNPNLYWYRQAAGRGLQLLFYSVGIGQISSEVPQNLSASRPQDRQFILSSKKLLLSDSGFYLCAGRVTSNYGYTFGSGTRLTVV.

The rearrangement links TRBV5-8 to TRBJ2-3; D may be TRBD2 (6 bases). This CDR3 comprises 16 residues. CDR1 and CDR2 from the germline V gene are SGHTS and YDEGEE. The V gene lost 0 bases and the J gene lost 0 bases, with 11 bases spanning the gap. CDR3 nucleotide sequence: TGTGCCAGCAGCTTGGGGGTAGCGGAAAGCACAGATACGCAGTATTTT. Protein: CASSLGVAESTDTQYF.

The CDR3 reads CSVTSRWNTGELFF. CDR3 in DNA: TGCAGCGTTACATCTCGGTGGAACACCGGGGAGCTGTTTTTT. The gene calls are TRBV29-1 and TRBJ2-2; D uncertain. Germline loops: CDR1 SQVTM, CDR2 ANQGSEA. The CDR3 sequence is 14 residues long. V lost 5 bases to trimming and J lost 1 base, with 11 bases between them.

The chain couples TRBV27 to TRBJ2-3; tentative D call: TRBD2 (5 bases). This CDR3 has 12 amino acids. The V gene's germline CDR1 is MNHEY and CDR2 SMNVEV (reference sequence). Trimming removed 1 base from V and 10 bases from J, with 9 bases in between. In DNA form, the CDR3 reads TGTGCCAGCAGTTTATTAGGCGGGTCGCAGTATTTT. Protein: CASSLLGGSQYF.

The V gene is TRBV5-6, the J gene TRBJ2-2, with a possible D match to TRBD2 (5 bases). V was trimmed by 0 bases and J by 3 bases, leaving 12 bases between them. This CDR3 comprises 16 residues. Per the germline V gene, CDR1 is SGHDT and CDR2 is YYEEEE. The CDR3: CASSLATTGYTGELFF. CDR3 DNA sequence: TGTGCCAGCAGCTTGGCCACGACGGGGTACACCGGGGAGCTGTTTTTT.

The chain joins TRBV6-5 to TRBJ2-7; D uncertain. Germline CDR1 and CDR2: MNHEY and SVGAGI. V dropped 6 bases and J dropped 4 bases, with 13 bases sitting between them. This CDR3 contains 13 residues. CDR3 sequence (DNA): TGTGCCAGCAGCCGTGGAGCTCGGTACGAGCAGTACTTC. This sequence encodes CASSRGARYEQYF.

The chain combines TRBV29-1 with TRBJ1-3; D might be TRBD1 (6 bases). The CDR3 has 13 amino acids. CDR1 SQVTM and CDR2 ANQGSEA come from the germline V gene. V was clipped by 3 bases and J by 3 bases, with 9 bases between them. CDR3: CSVDRGDGNTIYF. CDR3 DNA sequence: TGCAGCGTTGACAGGGGAGATGGAAACACCATATATTTT.

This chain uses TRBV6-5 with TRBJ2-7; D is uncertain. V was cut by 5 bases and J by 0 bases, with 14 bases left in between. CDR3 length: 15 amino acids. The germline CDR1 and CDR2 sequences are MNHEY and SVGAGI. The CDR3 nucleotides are TGTGCCAGCAGTCTCCTCGGTCTGAGCTCCTACGAGCAGTACTTC. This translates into CASSLLGLSSYEQYF.

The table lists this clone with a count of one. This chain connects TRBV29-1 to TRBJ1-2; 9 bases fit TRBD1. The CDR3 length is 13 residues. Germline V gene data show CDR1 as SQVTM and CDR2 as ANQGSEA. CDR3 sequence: CRVLDRGPYGYTF. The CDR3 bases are TGCAGGGTACTGGACAGGGGCCCATATGGCTACACCTTC. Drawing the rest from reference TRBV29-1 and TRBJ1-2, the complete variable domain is SAVISQKPSRDICQRGTSLTIQCQVDSQVTMMFWYRQQPGQSLTLIATANQGSEATYESGFVIDKFPISRPNLTFSTLTVSNMSPEDSSIYLCRVLDRGPYGYTFGSGTRLTVV.

As DNA, the CDR3 is TGTGCCAGCAGTGACTCCAGGGACTCTGGGGCCAACGTCCTGACTTTC. Translating it yields CASSDSRDSGANVLTF. The chain combines TRBV6-4 with TRBJ2-6; TRBD1 might be the D (5 bases). Germline CDR1 reads MRHNA; CDR2 reads SNTAGT. Between the trimmed V and J ends, which lost 0 bases and 0 bases, there was a span of 6 bases. This CDR3 is built from 16 residues.

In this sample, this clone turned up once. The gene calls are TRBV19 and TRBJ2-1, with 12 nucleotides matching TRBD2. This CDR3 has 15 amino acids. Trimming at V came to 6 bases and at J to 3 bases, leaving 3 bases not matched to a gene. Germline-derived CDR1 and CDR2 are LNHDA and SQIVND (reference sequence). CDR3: CASRLAGGDYNEQFF. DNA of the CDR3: TGTGCCAGTAGGCTAGCGGGAGGGGACTACAATGAGCAGTTCTTC.

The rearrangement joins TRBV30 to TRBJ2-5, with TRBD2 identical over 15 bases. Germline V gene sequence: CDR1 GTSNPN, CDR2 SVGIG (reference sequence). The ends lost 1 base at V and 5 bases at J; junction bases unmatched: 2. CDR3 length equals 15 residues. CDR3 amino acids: CAWSAGLAGGETQYF. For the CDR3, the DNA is TGTGCCTGGAGTGCCGGACTAGCGGGAGGGGAGACCCAGTACTTC.

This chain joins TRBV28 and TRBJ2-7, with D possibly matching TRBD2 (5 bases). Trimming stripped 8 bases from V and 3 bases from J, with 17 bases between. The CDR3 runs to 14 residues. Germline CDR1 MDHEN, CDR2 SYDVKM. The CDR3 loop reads CASFGDLPRYEQYF. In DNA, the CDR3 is TGTGCCAGCTTCGGGGATCTCCCTCGCTACGAGCAGTACTTC.

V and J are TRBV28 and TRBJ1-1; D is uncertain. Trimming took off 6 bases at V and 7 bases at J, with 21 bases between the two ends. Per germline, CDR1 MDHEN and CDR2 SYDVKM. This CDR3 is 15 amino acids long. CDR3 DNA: TGTGCCAGCAGGAAACCCTTTTTAGCCCGGCGTGAAGCTTTCTTT. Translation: CASRKPFLARREAFF.

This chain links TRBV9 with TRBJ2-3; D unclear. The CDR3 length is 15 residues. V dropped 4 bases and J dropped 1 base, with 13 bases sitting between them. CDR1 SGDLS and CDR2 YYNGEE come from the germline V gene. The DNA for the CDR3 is TGTGCCAGCAGCACATCTATAGTTGGCACAGATACGCAGTATTTT. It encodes CASSTSIVGTDTQYF.